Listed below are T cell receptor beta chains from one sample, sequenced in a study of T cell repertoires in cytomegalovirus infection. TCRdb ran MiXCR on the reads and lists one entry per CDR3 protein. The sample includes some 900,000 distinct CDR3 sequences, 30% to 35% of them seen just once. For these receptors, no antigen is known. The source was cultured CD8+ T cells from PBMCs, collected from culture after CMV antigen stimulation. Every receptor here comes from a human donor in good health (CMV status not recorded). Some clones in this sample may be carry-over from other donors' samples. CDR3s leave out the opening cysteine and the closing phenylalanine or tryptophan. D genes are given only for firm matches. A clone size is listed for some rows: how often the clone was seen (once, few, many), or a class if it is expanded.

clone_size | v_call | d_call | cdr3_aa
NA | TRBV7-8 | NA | ASSLAWVVQETQY
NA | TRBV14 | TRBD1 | ASRHLEDGTGLNGYT
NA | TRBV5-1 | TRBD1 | ASLPWEGAGTEAF
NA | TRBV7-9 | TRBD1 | ASSDDRDRAHNEQF
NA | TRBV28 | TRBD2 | ASSFSGGTPYNEQF
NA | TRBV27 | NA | ASSLLTGYTGELF
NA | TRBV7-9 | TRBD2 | ASRFRTSGPTDTQY
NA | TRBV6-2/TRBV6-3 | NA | ASSYARGMGTEAF
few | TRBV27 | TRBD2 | ASTSRGTSASISFTDTQY
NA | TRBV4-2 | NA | ASSPKTGTSGNTIY
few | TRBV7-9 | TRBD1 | ASSSWDRPYEQY
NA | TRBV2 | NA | ASVQGTEQY
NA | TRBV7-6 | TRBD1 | ASSPSTGASSYGYT
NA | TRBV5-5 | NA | ASSLRDTRTDTQY
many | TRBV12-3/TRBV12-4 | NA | ASSSPDTQY
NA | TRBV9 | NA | ASSPTPGGEQF
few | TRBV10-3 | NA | AISGRGDSYTDTQY
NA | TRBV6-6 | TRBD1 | ASSTGVGWEQF
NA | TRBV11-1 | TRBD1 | ASTTGGAFSYEQY
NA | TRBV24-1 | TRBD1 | ATRDRGVDNEQF
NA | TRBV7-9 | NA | ASSLAGDGNTEAF
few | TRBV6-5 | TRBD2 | ASRSPGTSGTSYEQY
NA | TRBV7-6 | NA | ASSQTTNYEQY
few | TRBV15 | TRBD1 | ATSSPGQGRYNEQF
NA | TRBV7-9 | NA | ASSSLPGPVEAF
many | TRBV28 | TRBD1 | ASSHGLFWTGGNTDTQY
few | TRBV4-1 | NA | ASSHHPPGVTEAF
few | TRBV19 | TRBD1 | ASSALSGTGNTEAF
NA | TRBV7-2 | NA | ASSLRDIKYDGYT
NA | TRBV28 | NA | ASSPWDQDKAF
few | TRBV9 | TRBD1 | ASSAFGTEEGYT
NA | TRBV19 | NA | ASTGYSGANVLT
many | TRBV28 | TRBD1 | ASSSPREGATKNEQF
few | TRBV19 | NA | ASSIAGYGGNYEQY
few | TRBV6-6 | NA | ASRRGSGGRQNTEAF
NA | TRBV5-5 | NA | ASSPEGGQPQH
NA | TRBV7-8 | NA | ATGGGLREAF
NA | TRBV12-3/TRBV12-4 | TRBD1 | ASSATGYAGELF
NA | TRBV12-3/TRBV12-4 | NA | ASRIWVEETQY
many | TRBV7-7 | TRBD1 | ASSPGTGGKYEQY
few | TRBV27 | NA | ASSTFGTASEQF
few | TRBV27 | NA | ASSLLERGINEQF
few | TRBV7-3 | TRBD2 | ASSLAGGPFYNEQF
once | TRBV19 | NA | ASSFGLQDQY
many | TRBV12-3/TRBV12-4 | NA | ASSASYEQY
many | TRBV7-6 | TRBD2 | ASSSLSLASGGLYQETQY
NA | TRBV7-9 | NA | ASSVEWNTEAF
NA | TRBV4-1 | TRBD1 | ASSLMDRAGQPQH
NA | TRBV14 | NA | ASSHWDSGANVLT